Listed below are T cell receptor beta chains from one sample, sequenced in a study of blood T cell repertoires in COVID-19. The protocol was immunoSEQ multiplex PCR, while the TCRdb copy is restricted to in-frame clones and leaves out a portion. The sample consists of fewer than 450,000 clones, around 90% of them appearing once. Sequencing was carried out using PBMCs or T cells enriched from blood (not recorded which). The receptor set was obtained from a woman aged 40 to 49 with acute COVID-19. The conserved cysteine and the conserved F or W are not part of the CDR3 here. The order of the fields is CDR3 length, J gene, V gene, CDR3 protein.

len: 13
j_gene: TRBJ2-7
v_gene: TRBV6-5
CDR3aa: ASSYSSGGASEQY

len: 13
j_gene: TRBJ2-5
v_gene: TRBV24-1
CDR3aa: ATSDGTGGMKTQY

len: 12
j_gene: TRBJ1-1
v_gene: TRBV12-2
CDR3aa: ASRKWTANTEAF

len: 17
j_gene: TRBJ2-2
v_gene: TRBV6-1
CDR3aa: ASSESSRDRGPKSGELF

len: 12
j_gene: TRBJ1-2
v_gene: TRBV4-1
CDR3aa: ASSQEDRGYGYT

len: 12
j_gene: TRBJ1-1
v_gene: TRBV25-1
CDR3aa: ASSTGQGSTEAF

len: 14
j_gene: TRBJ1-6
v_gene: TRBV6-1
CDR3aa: ASSENPGQLNSPLH

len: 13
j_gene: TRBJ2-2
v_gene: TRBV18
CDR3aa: ASSLRTGVAGELF

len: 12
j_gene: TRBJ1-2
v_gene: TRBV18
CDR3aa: ASSPTDRSNGYT

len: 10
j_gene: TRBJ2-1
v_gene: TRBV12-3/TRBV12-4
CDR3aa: ASSSRDYVKF

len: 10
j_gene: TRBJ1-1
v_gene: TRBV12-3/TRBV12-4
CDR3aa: ASSYAGTEAF

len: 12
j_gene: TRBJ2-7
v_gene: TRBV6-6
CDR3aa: ASSYSIKGGEQY

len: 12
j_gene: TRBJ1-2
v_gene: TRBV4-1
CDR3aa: ASSQEDTLYGYT

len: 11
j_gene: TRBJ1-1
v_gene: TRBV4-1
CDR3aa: ASSQETNTEAF

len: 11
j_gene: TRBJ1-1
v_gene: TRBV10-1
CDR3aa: ARHRVSNTEAF

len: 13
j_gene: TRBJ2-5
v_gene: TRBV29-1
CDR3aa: SVGEIGRGRETQY

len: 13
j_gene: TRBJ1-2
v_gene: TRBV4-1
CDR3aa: ASSQLLGGDYGYT

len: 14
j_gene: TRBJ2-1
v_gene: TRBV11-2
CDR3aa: ASSFSVGVSYNEQF

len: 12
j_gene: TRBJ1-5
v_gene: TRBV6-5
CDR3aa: ASRRTGVDQPQH

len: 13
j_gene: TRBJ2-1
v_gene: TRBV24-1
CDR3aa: ATSQTSSSYNEQF

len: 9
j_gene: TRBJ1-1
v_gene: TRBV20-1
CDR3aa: SARDRIEAF

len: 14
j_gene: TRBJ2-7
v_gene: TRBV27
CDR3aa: ASSLSSRVGTYEQY

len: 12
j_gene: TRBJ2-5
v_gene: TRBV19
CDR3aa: ASSSNSGGETQY

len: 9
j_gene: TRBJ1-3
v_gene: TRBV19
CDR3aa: ASRGGNTIY

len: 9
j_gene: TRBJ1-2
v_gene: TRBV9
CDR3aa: ATSGGYGYT

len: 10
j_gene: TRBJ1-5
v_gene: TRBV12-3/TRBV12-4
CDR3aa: ASRQGGQPQH

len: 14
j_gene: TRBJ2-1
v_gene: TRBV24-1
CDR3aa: ATSEFPGTLRNEQF

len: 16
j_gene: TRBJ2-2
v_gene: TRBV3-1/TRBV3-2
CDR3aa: ASSQGPAGLANTGELF

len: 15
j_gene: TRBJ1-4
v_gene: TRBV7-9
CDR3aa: ASSSVMTGGTNEKLF

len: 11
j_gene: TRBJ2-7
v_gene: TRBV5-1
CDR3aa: ASSAGKSYEQY

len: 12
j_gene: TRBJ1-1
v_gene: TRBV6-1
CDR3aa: ASSELPGFTEAF

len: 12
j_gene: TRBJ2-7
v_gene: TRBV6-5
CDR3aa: ASSYSGRGHEQY

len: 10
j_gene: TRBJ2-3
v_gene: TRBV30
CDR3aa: AWAPVTDTQY

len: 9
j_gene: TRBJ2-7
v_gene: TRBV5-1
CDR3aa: ASKQGNEQY

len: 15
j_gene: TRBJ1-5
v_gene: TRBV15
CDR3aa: ATSSPVGPRDHQPQH

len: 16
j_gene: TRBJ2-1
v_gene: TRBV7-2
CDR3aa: ASSLGLAGGLSYNEQF

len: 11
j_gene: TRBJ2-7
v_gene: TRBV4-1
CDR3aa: ASSLDWGLEQY

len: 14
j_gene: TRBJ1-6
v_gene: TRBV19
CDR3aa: ASSLGQGSIASPLH

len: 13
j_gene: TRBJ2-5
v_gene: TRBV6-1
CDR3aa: ASSEAGLIQETQY

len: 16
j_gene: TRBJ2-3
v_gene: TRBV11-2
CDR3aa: ASRSRSGQPSGTDTQY

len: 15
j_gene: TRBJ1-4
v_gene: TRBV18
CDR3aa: ASSPISGASTNEKLF